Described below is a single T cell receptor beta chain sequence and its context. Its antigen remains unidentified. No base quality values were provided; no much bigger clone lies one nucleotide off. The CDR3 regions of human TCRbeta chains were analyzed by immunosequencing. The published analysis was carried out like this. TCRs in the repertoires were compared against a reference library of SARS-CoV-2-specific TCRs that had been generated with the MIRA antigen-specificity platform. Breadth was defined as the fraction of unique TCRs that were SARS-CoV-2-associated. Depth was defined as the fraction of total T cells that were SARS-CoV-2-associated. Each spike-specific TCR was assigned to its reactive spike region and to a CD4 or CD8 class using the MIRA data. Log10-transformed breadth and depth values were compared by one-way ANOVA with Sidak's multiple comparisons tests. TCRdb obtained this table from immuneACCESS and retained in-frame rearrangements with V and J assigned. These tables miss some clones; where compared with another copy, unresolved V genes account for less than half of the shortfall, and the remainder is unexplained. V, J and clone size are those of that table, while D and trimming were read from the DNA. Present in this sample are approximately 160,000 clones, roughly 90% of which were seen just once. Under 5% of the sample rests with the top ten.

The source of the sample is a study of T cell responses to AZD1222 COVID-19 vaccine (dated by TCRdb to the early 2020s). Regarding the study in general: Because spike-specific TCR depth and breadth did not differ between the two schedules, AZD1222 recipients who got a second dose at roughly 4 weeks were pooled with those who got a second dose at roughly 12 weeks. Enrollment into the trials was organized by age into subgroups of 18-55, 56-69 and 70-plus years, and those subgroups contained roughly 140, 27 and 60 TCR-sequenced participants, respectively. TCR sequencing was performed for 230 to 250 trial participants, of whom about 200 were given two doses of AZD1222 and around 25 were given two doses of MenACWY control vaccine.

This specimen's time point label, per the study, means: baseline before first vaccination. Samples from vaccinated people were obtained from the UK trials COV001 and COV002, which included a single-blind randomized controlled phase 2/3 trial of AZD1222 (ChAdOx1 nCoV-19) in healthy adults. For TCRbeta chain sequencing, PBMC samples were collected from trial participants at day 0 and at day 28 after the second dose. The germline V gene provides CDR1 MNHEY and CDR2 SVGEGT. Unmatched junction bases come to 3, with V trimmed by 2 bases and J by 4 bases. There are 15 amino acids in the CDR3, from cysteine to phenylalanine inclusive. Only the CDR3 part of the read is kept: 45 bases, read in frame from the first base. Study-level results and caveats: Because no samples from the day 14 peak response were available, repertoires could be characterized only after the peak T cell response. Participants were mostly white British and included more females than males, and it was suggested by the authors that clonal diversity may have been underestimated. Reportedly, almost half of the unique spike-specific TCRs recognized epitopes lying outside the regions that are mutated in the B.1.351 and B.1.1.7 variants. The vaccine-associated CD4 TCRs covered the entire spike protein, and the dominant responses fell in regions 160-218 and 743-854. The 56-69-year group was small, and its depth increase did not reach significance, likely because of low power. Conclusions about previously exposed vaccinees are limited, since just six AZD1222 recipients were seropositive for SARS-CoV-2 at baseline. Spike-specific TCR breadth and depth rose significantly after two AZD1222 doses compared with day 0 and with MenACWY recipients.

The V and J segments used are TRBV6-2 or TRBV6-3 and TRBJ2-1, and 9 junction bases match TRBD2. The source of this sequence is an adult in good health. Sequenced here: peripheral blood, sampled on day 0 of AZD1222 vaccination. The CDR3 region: CASSYVAGGYNEQFF. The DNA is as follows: TGTGCCAGCAGTTACGTGGCGGGAGGGTACAATGAGCAGTTCTTC.